The 21 T cell receptor beta chains below come from one sample, sequenced in a study of cytomegalovirus exposure and HLA in healthy donors. TCRdb's table, derived via immunoSEQ multiplex PCR, lists solely in-frame clones and lacks some. Of about 310,000 clones detected, 88% appear once; the ten largest clones hold about 0.96%. The sample was PBMCs. These receptors were taken from a man aged 25 to 40 in good health and CMV-seronegative.

The rearrangement joins TRBV9 to TRBJ2-3; no reliable D call. Trimming stripped 0 bases from V and 2 bases from J, with 7 bases between. The CDR3 covers 14 residues. CDR1 and CDR2 from the germline V gene are SGDLS and YYNGEE. CDR3 protein: CASSVAGTTDTQYF. The CDR3 coding sequence is TGTGCCAGCAGCGTAGCCGGTACCACAGATACGCAGTATTTT.

The chain recombines TRBV2 with TRBJ2-3, with TRBD2 as a possible D gene (5 bases). The V end lost 8 bases, the J end lost 6 bases, and 12 bases lay between the germline ends. The germline gives CDR1 SNHLY, CDR2 FYNNEI. The CDR3 covers 12 residues. CDR3 sequence reads: CASDPGGDTQYF. DNA for the CDR3: TGTGCCAGCGACCCTGGCGGGGATACGCAGTATTTT.

The chain uses TRBV18 and TRBJ2-1, with 9 nucleotides matching TRBD2. V shed 4 bases, J shed 3 bases, and the junction held 4 bases outside the gene matches. Germline CDR1 reads KGHSH; CDR2 reads LQKENI. The CDR3 has 15 residues. DNA for the CDR3: TGTGCCAGCTCACGCGGGGGGGCCGGCTACAATGAGCAGTTCTTC. It encodes CASSRGGAGYNEQFF.

This chain joins TRBV7-6 and TRBJ1-4, with 7 positions matching TRBD1. The V segment lost 0 bases and the J segment 7 bases; nucleotides outside the gene matches: 8. This CDR3 has 16 amino acids. The V gene's germline CDR1 is SGHVS and CDR2 FNYEAQ. The CDR3 DNA follows: TGTGCCAGCAGCTTAGCGCCGGGACAGCATTTTGAAAAACTGTTTTTT. It specifies CASSLAPGQHFEKLFF.

The chain uses TRBV6-5 and TRBJ2-5, with D possibly being TRBD2 (6 bases). The CDR3 consists of 14 residues. Trimming cost V 6 bases and J 0 bases, with 11 bases left between them. Germline loops: CDR1 MNHEY, CDR2 SVGAGI. The CDR3 reads CASRGGDHQETQYF. Here the CDR3 DNA reads TGTGCCAGCAGGGGCGGGGACCACCAAGAGACCCAGTACTTC.

V gene TRBV2 combines with J gene TRBJ1-6, with a possible D match to TRBD1 (6 bases). CDR1 is SNHLY and CDR2 is FYNNEI in the germline V gene. Trimming shortened V by 1 base and J by 7 bases, and 11 bases separated the two germline ends. This CDR3 comprises 15 residues. The CDR3 protein is CASSEVFRGNSPLHF. The CDR3 nucleotides read TGTGCCAGCAGTGAAGTTTTCAGGGGCAATTCACCCCTCCACTTT. The variable domain in full, completed from reference TRBV2 and TRBJ1-6, reads EPEVTQTPSHQVTQMGQEVILRCVPISNHLYFYWYRQILGQKVEFLVSFYNNEISEKSEIFDDQFSVERPDGSNFTLKIRSTKLEDSAMYFCASSEVFRGNSPLHFGNGTRLTVT.

J is TRBJ1-3 and V is TRBV7-2; D might be TRBD1 (6 bases). Germline V lookup: CDR1 SGHTA, CDR2 FQGNSA. This CDR3 has 14 residues. V gave up 3 bases and J gave up 2 bases, with 8 bases separating them. CDR3 DNA sequence: TGTGCCAGCAGCTTCCAGGGGCCTGGAAACACCATATATTTT. It encodes CASSFQGPGNTIYF.

The CDR3 here is CAISEEHNTQYF. In DNA form, the CDR3 reads TGTGCCATCAGTGAGGAGCATAATACGCAGTATTTT. The rearrangement joins TRBV10-3 to TRBJ2-3; D uncertain. The CDR3 is 12 amino acids. V lost 2 bases, J lost 7 bases, and 7 bases lay in between. CDR1 and CDR2 (germline): ENHRY, SYGVKD.

V is TRBV7-6 and J is TRBJ1-1; D possibly corresponds to TRBD1 (6 bases). The CDR3 length is 17 residues. Germline CDR1 is SGHVS and CDR2 is FNYEAQ. Trimming cost V 2 bases and J 1 base, with 17 bases left between them. This chain's CDR3 is CASSLWGPEYPNTEAFF. The CDR3 DNA reads TGTGCCAGCAGCTTATGGGGGCCTGAATACCCGAACACTGAAGCTTTCTTT.

This clone appeared a single time. The rearrangement links TRBV7-9 to TRBJ1-2, with TRBD1 matching 9 bases. Germline V gives CDR1 SEHNR, CDR2 FQNEAQ (reference sequence). V shed 4 bases, J shed 6 bases, and the junction held 12 bases outside the gene matches. This CDR3 contains 16 residues. CDR3: CASSSRWDRDKNGYTF. The DNA of the CDR3 is TGTGCCAGCAGCTCCCGGTGGGACAGGGATAAAAATGGCTACACCTTC.

This chain joins TRBV7-9 and TRBJ1-3, with D uncertain. V dropped 4 bases and J dropped 2 bases, with 12 bases sitting between them. Per the germline V gene, CDR1 is SEHNR and CDR2 is FQNEAQ (reference sequence). CDR3 length: 15 residues. Here the CDR3 reads CASSSEGSPGNTIYF. The DNA for the CDR3 is TGTGCCAGCAGCTCCGAGGGTTCCCCTGGAAACACCATATATTTT.

V gene TRBV14 combines with J gene TRBJ2-5, with 11 bases identical to TRBD1. The germline V gene encodes CDR1 SGHDN and CDR2 FVKESK. The CDR3 consists of 16 residues. V shed 3 bases, J shed 2 bases, and the junction held 5 bases outside the gene matches. DNA for the CDR3: TGTGCCAGCAGCCATTGGACAGGGGGCTGGCAAGAGACCCAGTACTTC. It encodes CASSHWTGGWQETQYF.

The chain uses TRBV7-6 and TRBJ1-1, with D possibly being TRBD1 (6 bases). This CDR3 contains 15 residues. The V end lost 0 bases, the J end lost 7 bases, and 15 bases lay between the germline ends. Germline V gene data show CDR1 as SGHVS and CDR2 as FNYEAQ. In nucleotides, the CDR3 is TGTGCCAGCAGCTTAGCGGGGGGGCGTTTGGGTGAAGCTTTCTTT. Its protein is CASSLAGGRLGEAFF.

A few counts support this clone. The gene calls are TRBV18 and TRBJ1-5; 8 bases are a match to TRBD1. CDR3 length: 15 residues. J lost 4 bases, V lost 2 bases, and 4 bases had no gene match. In germline, CDR1 is KGHSH, CDR2 LQKENI. CDR3 in DNA: TGTGCCAGCTCACCAGGGCAGGGGGCTAATCAGCCCCAGCATTTT. It codes for CASSPGQGANQPQHF.

The chain couples TRBV18 to TRBJ2-5; D gene ambiguous. V was shortened by 0 bases and J by 4 bases, with 9 bases between the two germline ends. The CDR3 has 14 residues. Germline CDR1 reads KGHSH; CDR2 reads LQKENI. CDR3 loop: CASSPPLGRETQYF. In nucleotides, the CDR3 is TGTGCCAGCTCACCACCGTTGGGCCGAGAGACCCAGTACTTC.

This clone appeared once. The rearrangement links TRBV30 to TRBJ2-7, with TRBD1 identical over 10 bases. V was clipped by 0 bases and J by 6 bases; unmatched bases: 5. The CDR3 covers 14 residues. Germline lookup yields CDR1 GTSNPN and CDR2 SVGIG (reference sequence). The CDR3 spells CAWSVDRGLSEQYF. The CDR3 DNA follows: TGTGCCTGGAGTGTTGACAGGGGGCTCAGCGAGCAGTACTTC.

This chain links TRBV7-2 with TRBJ1-6; D call uncertain. V gave up 0 bases and J gave up 7 bases, with 13 bases separating them. The germline V gene has CDR1 SGHTA and CDR2 FQGNSA. This CDR3 has 16 residues. CDR3: CASSLAPTRTNSPLHF. CDR3 coding DNA: TGTGCCAGCAGCTTAGCGCCGACTCGCACAAATTCACCCCTCCACTTT.

The V and J genes are TRBV6-5 and TRBJ1-3; D is unresolved. V was trimmed by 0 bases and J by 2 bases, leaving 11 bases between them. Germline values: CDR1 MNHEY, CDR2 SVGAGI. This CDR3 is 16 amino acids long. In DNA, the CDR3 is TGTGCCAGCAGTTACTCGCGGCTTCCCCCTGGAAACACCATATATTTT. Protein sequence: CASSYSRLPPGNTIYF.

This clone was seen a few times. The CDR3 sequence is CASSQVGGVREQYF. For the CDR3, the DNA is TGTGCCAGCAGCCAAGTAGGAGGGGTTCGGGAGCAGTACTTC. The J gene is TRBJ2-7, the V gene TRBV4-2, with D maybe TRBD2 (6 bases). V gave up 1 base and J gave up 7 bases, with 14 bases separating them. The germline V gene has CDR1 LGHNA and CDR2 YNFKEQ. The CDR3 is made up of 14 amino acids.

The V and J genes are TRBV2 and TRBJ1-6; 7 bases are shared with TRBD1. Unmatched junction bases numbered 13, after V lost 1 base and J lost 10 bases. CDR3 length: 17 amino acids. Germline CDR1 reads SNHLY; CDR2 reads FYNNEI. CDR3: CASSEVGQLRVGSPLHF. CDR3 nucleotide sequence: TGTGCCAGCAGTGAAGTGGGACAGTTAAGAGTAGGATCACCCCTCCACTTT.

The J gene is TRBJ1-2, the V gene TRBV5-1, with D possibly TRBD1 on 6 matching bases. The V and J ends lost 6 bases and 6 bases respectively, with 15 bases between them. CDR1 is SGHRS, CDR2 YFSETQ, per germline. The CDR3 contains 13 residues. The CDR3 loop is CASMTSDSDGYTF. The CDR3 DNA is TGCGCCAGCATGACTTCGGACAGCGATGGCTACACCTTC.